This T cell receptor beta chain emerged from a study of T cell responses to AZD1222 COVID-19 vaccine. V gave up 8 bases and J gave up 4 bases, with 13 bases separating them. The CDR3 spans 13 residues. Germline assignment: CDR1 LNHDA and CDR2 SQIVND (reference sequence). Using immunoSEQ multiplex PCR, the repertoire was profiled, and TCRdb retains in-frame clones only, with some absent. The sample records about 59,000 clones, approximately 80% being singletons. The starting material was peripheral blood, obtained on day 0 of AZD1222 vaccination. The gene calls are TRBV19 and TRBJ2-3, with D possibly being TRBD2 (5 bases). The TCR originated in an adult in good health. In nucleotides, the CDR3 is TGTGCCAGTTACGGAGGCTATGCAGATACGCAGTATTTT. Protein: CASYGGYADTQYF.